The TCR beta chain under discussion was sequenced for a study of T cell repertoires in cytomegalovirus infection (dated by TCRdb to about 2019). Notes on the research overall: Alongside well-studied HLA-B-restricted epitopes, the peptide stimulations were aimed at recently identified HLA-C-restricted CMV epitopes, whose presentation resists viral immunomodulation. The HLA type of each donor mattered for the analysis, because public TCR beta signatures pointed to carriage of CMV infection along with the matching HLA type. What the study reported, not specific to this receptor: Carriers of CMV infection plus the relevant HLA type were discriminated by the cumulative frequency of public TCR beta family members in the study cohort and in an independent roughly 340-donor cohort. The ex vivo response was dominated by HLA-C-restricted CMV-specific TCR beta clonotypes, and the single most frequent clonotype in two of eight donors was supplied by these HLA-C-restricted clonotypes.

The sequencer listed for this sample is Illumina HiSeq 1500. TCRdb trimmed the raw reads at Q25, called clones with MiXCR and kept productive beta chains. Duplicate CDR3 protein sequences are folded into a single record with the most common DNA and genes. This sample comprises tens of thousands of distinct CDR3 sequences, under 30% of them detected only once. The ten top clones hold 45% to 65% of the sample. As regards this clonotype: Which antigen it targets is not known. No base quality information exists; no much larger clone differs at one position.

The treatment or condition label for this specimen denotes: in vitro stimulation with specific CMV peptide epitopes to enrich CMV-specific T cells. The junction shows trimming of 0 bases on V and 3 bases on J, and the gene matches do not reach 4 bases of it. From cysteine to phenylalanine, the CDR3 is 14 amino acids long. Only the CDR3 portion is preserved as DNA: 42 bases, with reading frame beginning at the first base. Based on the germline V gene (reference sequence), the CDR1 and CDR2 sequences are DFQATT and SNEGSKA. The input for sequencing was CD8+ T cells from cultured PBMCs, taken from culture after CMV antigen stimulation. The rearrangement combines TRBV20-1 with TRBJ2-7; TRBD1 matches 8 bases in the middle. This clonotype originated in a human donor in good health (CMV status not recorded). Some clones in this sample may be carry-over from other donors' samples. The DNA is as follows: TGCAGTGCTAGAGATCCGGGACAGGACTACGAGCAGTACTTC. Its protein reads: CSARDPGQDYEQYF.